This entry lists 27 T cell receptor beta chains sequenced from one sample in a study of shared clonotypes between healthy human individuals. Produced via immunoSEQ multiplex PCR; TCRdb's table is partial and in-frame only. The sample has approximately 2.1 million clones, roughly 93% seen once. Sequenced: naive CD4+ T cells from PBMCs. Stated subset: CD45RA+ positively selected. These receptors were obtained from a man aged 18 to 30 in good health. Some clones in this sample may be carry-over from other donors' samples.

This chain uses TRBV7-9 with TRBJ2-3; TRBD2 is a possible D gene (6 bases). In germline, CDR1 is SEHNR, CDR2 FQNEAQ (reference sequence). Trimming stripped 3 bases from V and 0 bases from J, with 10 bases between. This CDR3 contains 15 residues. The DNA of the CDR3 is TGTGCCAGCAGCTTTACGGGAGTGAGCACAGATACGCAGTATTTT. Translation: CASSFTGVSTDTQYF.

The V gene is TRBV29-1, the J gene TRBJ2-6; D remains ambiguous. V was trimmed by 7 bases and J by 4 bases, leaving 8 bases between them. The CDR3 runs to 12 residues. The germline V gene encodes CDR1 SQVTM and CDR2 ANQGSEA. The CDR3 DNA reads TGCAGCGCGGTATCGGGGGCCAACGTCCTGACTTTC. As protein: CSAVSGANVLTF.

The chain joins TRBV15 to TRBJ2-1, with 9 bases aligning to TRBD2. The CDR3 length is 17 residues. After removal of 0 bases from V and 9 bases from J, the junction contained 12 bases not matched to a gene. Germline V gene lookup returns CDR1 LNHNV and CDR2 YYDKDF (reference sequence). The CDR3, as DNA: TGTGCCACCAGCAGAGATCTGGGCGGGAGGGCATCGGGTGAGCAGTTCTTC. This translates into CATSRDLGGRASGEQFF.

This chain uses TRBV5-1 with TRBJ2-3; TRBD2 matches 8 bases. Germline lookup yields CDR1 SGHRS and CDR2 YFSETQ. This CDR3 has 16 residues. J lost 3 bases, V lost 2 bases, and 8 bases had no gene match. The CDR3 DNA is TGCGCCAGCAGCTTACCAGCGGGAGTGGGGACAGATACGCAGTATTTT. The encoded protein is CASSLPAGVGTDTQYF.

The chain links TRBV28 to TRBJ2-5, with 8 bases identical to TRBD2. This CDR3 spans 17 amino acids. J lost 5 bases, V lost 2 bases, and 13 bases had no gene match. The germline CDR1 and CDR2 sequences are MDHEN and SYDVKM. The CDR3 DNA is TGTGCCAGCAGTTTAGATGGAGGGACTAGTAAAAGGGAGACCCAGTACTTC. Translation gives CASSLDGGTSKRETQYF.

This chain uses TRBV5-1 with TRBJ1-2; TRBD1 might be the D (5 bases). Trimming took 6 bases from V and 2 from J, leaving 14 bases between them. Germline CDR1 is SGHRS and CDR2 is YFSETQ. There are 14 residues in the CDR3. The CDR3 nucleotides are TGCGCCAGCACGTGGGACGGAGGGAACTATGGCTACACCTTC. It codes for CASTWDGGNYGYTF.

The chain has TRBV29-1 and TRBJ2-5; 8 bases are a match to TRBD2. V was clipped by 4 bases and J by 3 bases; unmatched bases: 7. CDR1 is SQVTM and CDR2 is ANQGSEA in the germline V gene. The CDR3 has 14 amino acids. The CDR3 region is CSVVSLLAEETQYF. CDR3 DNA sequence: TGCAGCGTTGTATCCCTACTAGCGGAAGAGACCCAGTACTTC.

This chain connects TRBV4-3 to TRBJ2-1; 7 nucleotides line up with TRBD2. The CDR3 consists of 12 residues. Trimming at V came to 3 bases and at J to 9 bases, leaving 2 bases not matched to a gene. In germline, CDR1 is LGHNA, CDR2 YSLEER. The CDR3 DNA is TGCGCCAGCAGCCAGAAGCGGGGTGAGCAGTTCTTC. Protein product: CASSQKRGEQFF.

The CDR3 reads CASSQAAREGTGELFF. DNA for the CDR3: TGCGCCAGCAGCCAGGCGGCCAGGGAAGGAACCGGGGAGCTGTTTTTT. The genes are TRBV5-1 and TRBJ2-2, with a tentative D call TRBD1 (5 bases). Germline V gene sequence: CDR1 SGHRS, CDR2 YFSETQ. The CDR3 consists of 16 residues. Trimming removed 4 bases at V and 5 bases at J, with 18 bases between.

This chain connects TRBV18 to TRBJ2-7; TRBD1 matches at 9 bases. V shed 3 bases, J shed 0 bases, and the junction held 6 bases outside the gene matches. CDR1 and CDR2 from the germline V gene are KGHSH and LQKENI. The CDR3 sequence is 16 residues long. CDR3 residues: CASSPEATGGSYEQYF. The CDR3 bases are TGTGCCAGCTCACCTGAGGCGACAGGGGGCTCCTACGAGCAGTACTTC.

This clone appeared once. This chain uses TRBV30 with TRBJ1-5; D gene unclear. Trimming shortened V by 2 bases and J by 0 bases, and 11 bases separated the two germline ends. Germline lookup yields CDR1 GTSNPN and CDR2 SVGIG (reference sequence). CDR3 length: 15 amino acids. CDR3 nucleotide sequence: TGTGCCTGGAGTCCGGAGACTTATAGCAATCAGCCCCAGCATTTT. Its translation: CAWSPETYSNQPQHF.

In DNA form, the CDR3 reads TGTGCCAGCAGTGTCCTAGCGGGAGGACAGACCCAGTACTTC. Amino acid sequence: CASSVLAGGQTQYF. The V and J genes are TRBV6-1 and TRBJ2-5, with 11 bases that match TRBD2. The junction had 4 bases not matched to a gene; V was cut back by 4 bases and J by 6 bases. This CDR3 region has 14 residues. Per the germline V gene, CDR1 is MNHNS and CDR2 is SASEGT.

The chain recombines TRBV29-1 with TRBJ2-2; 14 nucleotides agree with TRBD2. The CDR3 totals 17 residues. Germline values: CDR1 SQVTM, CDR2 ANQGSEA. CDR3 nucleotide sequence: TGCGCTACACAGGGACTAGCGGGAGACGGCGTGGCCGGGGAGCTGTTTTTT. This encodes CATQGLAGDGVAGELFF.

About this clone itself: Other DNA sequences within the sample encode an identical CDR3. The chain uses TRBV6-1 and TRBJ2-2; D gene unclear. This CDR3 is built from 11 residues. With 8 bases removed from V and 2 bases from J, the gap between germline ends came to 3 bases. Germline values: CDR1 MNHNS, CDR2 SASEGT. CDR3 loop: CASRNTGELFF. The CDR3 DNA sequence: TGTGCCAGCCGAAACACCGGGGAGCTGTTTTTT.

The chain joins TRBV10-3 to TRBJ1-5; no definite D call. V was pared by 3 bases and J by 0 bases, with 15 bases between. This CDR3 comprises 17 residues. Germline lookup yields CDR1 ENHRY and CDR2 SYGVKD. As DNA, the CDR3 is TGTGCCATCAGTGATGGGCTCGGCAGATATAGCAATCAGCCCCAGCATTTT. Translation gives CAISDGLGRYSNQPQHF.

The chain is built from TRBV6-6 and TRBJ2-1; 10 nucleotides align to TRBD1. From germline, CDR1 is MNHNY and CDR2 SVGAGI (reference sequence). The CDR3 sequence is 14 residues long. The V and J ends lost 2 bases and 8 bases, in that order; junction bases with no gene match: 3. DNA for the CDR3: TGTGCCAGCAGTTACGGGACAGGGGTGTATGAGCAGTTCTTC. It encodes CASSYGTGVYEQFF.

The chain employs TRBV12-5 and TRBJ1-1, with D perhaps TRBD1 (5 bases). Germline V CDR1 and CDR2: LGHNT, FRNRAP. V was trimmed by 4 bases and J by 3 bases, leaving 18 bases between them. The CDR3 is 16 residues long. The CDR3 here is CASGYSWGGGDTEAFF. The CDR3 DNA is TGTGCTAGTGGTTATAGCTGGGGAGGAGGGGACACTGAAGCTTTCTTT.

The gene calls are TRBV7-9 and TRBJ1-2; perhaps TRBD1 as D (5 bases). The ends were cut back, 5 bases at V and 4 bases at J, with 14 bases in the middle. There are 14 residues in the CDR3. Germline V gene lookup returns CDR1 SEHNR and CDR2 FQNEAQ (reference sequence). CDR3 DNA: TGTGCCAGCAGCCCCGCCTCCGACAGCTATGGCTACACCTTC. It codes for CASSPASDSYGYTF. Using reference TRBV7-9 and TRBJ1-2 for the parts outside the CDR3, the full variable domain is DTGVSQNPRHKITKRGQNVTFRCDPISEHNRLYWYRQTLGQGPEFLTYFQNEAQLEKSRLLSDRFSAERPKGSFSTLEIQRTEQGDSAMYLCASSPASDSYGYTFGSGTRLTVV.

The chain uses TRBV7-3 and TRBJ2-1; tentatively, D is TRBD2 (5 bases). There are 16 residues in the CDR3. Trimming pared 0 bases from V and 1 base from J, leaving 10 bases between. The germline V gene has CDR1 SGHTA and CDR2 FQGTGA. The CDR3 is CASSLTRDRSYNEQFF. The DNA for the CDR3 is TGTGCCAGCAGCTTAACTCGGGATAGGTCCTACAATGAGCAGTTCTTC.

This chain links TRBV5-4 with TRBJ2-2, with 8 bases lining up with TRBD1. The ends lost 3 bases at V and 6 bases at J; junction bases unmatched: 4. Germline CDR1 reads SGHNT; CDR2 reads YYREEE (reference sequence). There are 14 residues in the CDR3. The CDR3 spells CASSSDRVPGELFF. The CDR3 DNA reads TGTGCCAGCAGCTCGGACAGGGTCCCCGGGGAGCTGTTTTTT.

This sequence joins TRBV9 and TRBJ2-2; D is unresolved. Germline CDR1 SGDLS, CDR2 YYNGEE. The CDR3 length is 15 residues. The V end was cut by 0 bases, the J end by 3 bases, with 9 bases between. This chain's CDR3 is CASSVDPRDTGELFF. The CDR3 DNA follows: TGTGCCAGCAGCGTAGACCCCAGAGACACCGGGGAGCTGTTTTTT. The full variable domain, its missing parts supplied by reference TRBV9 and TRBJ2-2, is DSGVTQTPKHLITATGQRVTLRCSPRSGDLSVYWYQQSLDQGLQFLIQYYNGEERAKGNILERFSAQQFPDLHSELNLSSLELGDSALYFCASSVDPRDTGELFFGEGSRLTVL.

The rearrangement joins TRBV6-1 to TRBJ1-2, with TRBD1 as a possible D gene (6 bases). Germline CDR1 and CDR2: MNHNS and SASEGT. There are 13 residues in the CDR3. With 6 bases removed from V and 5 bases from J, the gap between germline ends came to 13 bases. The DNA for the CDR3 is TGTGCCAGCAGCAAAGAGAGGGGGTATGGCTACACCTTC. This encodes CASSKERGYGYTF.

The rearrangement uses TRBV6-4 and TRBJ2-3; 9 bases line up with TRBD2. The junction had 18 bases not matched to a gene; V was cut back by 6 bases and J by 2 bases. The CDR3 is 19 residues long. CDR1 is MRHNA, CDR2 SNTAGT, per germline. CDR3 residues: CASSVPLQREALHTDTQYF. The CDR3, as DNA: TGTGCCAGCAGCGTGCCCCTCCAGCGGGAGGCCCTTCACACAGATACGCAGTATTTT.

This chain uses TRBV30 with TRBJ1-2; the D gene is possibly TRBD1 (5 bases). Germline V lookup: CDR1 GTSNPN, CDR2 SVGIG (reference sequence). The ends were cut back, 4 bases at V and 8 bases at J, with 11 bases in the middle. This CDR3 has 11 residues. CDR3 sequence (DNA): TGTGCCTGGACGGGGCTGGGGGGCTACACCTTC. Its protein product is CAWTGLGGYTF.

CDR3 coding DNA: TGCGCCAGCAGCTTCCTAGCGCCCAATGAGCAGTTCTTC. It encodes CASSFLAPNEQFF. The chain is built from TRBV5-1 and TRBJ2-1, with D maybe TRBD2 (6 bases). Germline V gives CDR1 SGHRS, CDR2 YFSETQ. The CDR3 covers 13 residues. The V end lost 2 bases, the J end lost 6 bases, and 9 bases lay between the germline ends.

This chain connects TRBV6-6 to TRBJ2-3; possible D gene TRBD2, 5 bases. CDR1 is MNHNY, CDR2 SVGAGI, per germline (reference sequence). This CDR3 is built from 13 residues. V was shortened by 8 bases and J by 6 bases, with 15 bases between the two germline ends. CDR3 in DNA: TGTGCCAGCGGTTGGATAGCGCCCGATACGCAGTATTTT. The encoded protein is CASGWIAPDTQYF.

This rearrangement joins TRBV6-1 to TRBJ1-3; D not certain. The length of the CDR3 is 15 residues. The V end was cut by 4 bases, the J end by 0 bases, with 10 bases between. Looked up from germline, CDR1 is MNHNS and CDR2 is SASEGT. This chain's CDR3 is CASSAFGRSGNTIYF. DNA of the CDR3: TGTGCCAGCAGTGCCTTTGGTCGCTCTGGAAACACCATATATTTT.